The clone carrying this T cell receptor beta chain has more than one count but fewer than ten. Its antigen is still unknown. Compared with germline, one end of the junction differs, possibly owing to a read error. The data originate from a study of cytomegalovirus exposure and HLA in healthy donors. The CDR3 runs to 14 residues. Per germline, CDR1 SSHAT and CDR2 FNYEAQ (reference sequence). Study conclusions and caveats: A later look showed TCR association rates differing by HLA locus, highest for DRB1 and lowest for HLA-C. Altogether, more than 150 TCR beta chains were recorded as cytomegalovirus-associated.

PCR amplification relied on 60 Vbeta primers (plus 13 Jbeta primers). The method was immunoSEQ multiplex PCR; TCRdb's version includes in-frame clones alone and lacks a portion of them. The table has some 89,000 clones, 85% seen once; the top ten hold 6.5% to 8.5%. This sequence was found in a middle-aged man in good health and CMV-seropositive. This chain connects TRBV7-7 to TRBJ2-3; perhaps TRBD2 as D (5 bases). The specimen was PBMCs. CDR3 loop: CASSLYKAADTQYF. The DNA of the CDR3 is TGTGCTAGCAGCTTATACAAAGCGGCAGATACGCAGTATTTT.